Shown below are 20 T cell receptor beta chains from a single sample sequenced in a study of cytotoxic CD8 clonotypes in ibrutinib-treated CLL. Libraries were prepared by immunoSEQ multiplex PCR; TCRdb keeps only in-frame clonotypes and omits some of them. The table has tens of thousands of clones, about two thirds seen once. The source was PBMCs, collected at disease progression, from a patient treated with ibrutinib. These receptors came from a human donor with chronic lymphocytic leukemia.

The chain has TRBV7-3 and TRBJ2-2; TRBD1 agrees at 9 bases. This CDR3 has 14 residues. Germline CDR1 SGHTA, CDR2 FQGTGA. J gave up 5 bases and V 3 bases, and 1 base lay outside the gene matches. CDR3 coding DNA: TGTGCCAGCAGCTTCGGACAGGGGACCGGGGAGCTGTTTTTT. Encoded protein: CASSFGQGTGELFF. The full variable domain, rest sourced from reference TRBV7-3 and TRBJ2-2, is GAGVSQTPSNKVTEKGKYVELRCDPISGHTALYWYRQSLGQGPEFLIYFQGTGAADDSGLPNDRFFAVRPEGSVSTLKIQRTERGDSAVYLCASSFGQGTGELFFGEGSRLTVL.

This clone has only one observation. CDR3 coding DNA: TGTGCCTGGAGTGCATTGAGAGAGCAGTACTTC. Translated, it gives CAWSALREQYF. V is TRBV30 and J is TRBJ2-7; no firm D call. V lost 1 base and J lost 7, with 8 bases in between. Germline V lookup: CDR1 GTSNPN, CDR2 SVGIG (reference sequence). The CDR3 has 11 residues.

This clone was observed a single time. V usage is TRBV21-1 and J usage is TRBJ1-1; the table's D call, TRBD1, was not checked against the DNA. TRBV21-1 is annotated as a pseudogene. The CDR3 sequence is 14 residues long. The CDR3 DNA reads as TGTGCCAGCAGCCGATCTCCAGGGGGCACTGAAGCTTTCTTT. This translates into CASSRSPGGTEAFF.

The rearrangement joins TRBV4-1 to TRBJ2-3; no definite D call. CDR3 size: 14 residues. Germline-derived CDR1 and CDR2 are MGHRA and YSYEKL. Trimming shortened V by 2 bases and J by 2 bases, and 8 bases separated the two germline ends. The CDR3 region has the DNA TGCGCCAGCAGCCAAATACTATTCACAGATACGCAGTATTTT. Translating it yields CASSQILFTDTQYF.

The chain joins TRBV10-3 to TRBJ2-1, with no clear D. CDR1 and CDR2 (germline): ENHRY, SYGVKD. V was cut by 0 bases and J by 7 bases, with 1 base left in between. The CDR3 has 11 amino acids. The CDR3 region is CAISESNEQFF. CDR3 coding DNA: TGTGCCATCAGTGAGTCGAATGAGCAGTTCTTC.

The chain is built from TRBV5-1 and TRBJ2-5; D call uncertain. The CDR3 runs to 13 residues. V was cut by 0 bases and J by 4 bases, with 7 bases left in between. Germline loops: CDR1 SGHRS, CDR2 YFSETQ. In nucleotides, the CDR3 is TGCGCCAGCAGCTTGGCTGGGATAGAGACCCAGTACTTC. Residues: CASSLAGIETQYF.

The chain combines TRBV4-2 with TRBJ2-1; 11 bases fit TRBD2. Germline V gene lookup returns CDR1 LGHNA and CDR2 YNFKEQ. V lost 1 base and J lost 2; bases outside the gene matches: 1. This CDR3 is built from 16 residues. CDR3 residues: CASSQASGGTYNEQFF. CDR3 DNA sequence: TGTGCCAGCAGCCAAGCTAGCGGGGGGACCTACAATGAGCAGTTCTTC.

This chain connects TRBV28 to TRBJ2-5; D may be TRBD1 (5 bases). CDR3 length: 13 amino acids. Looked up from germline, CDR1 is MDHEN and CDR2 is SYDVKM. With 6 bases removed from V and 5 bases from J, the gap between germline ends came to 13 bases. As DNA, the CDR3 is TGTGCCAGCAGGGACATAGCCACGGAGACCCAGTACTTC. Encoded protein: CASRDIATETQYF.

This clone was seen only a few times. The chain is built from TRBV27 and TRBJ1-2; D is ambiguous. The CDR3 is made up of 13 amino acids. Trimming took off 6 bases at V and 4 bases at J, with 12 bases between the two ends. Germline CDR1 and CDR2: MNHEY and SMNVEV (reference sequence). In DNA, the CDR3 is TGTGCCAGCAGGGCCTACGGAGTCTATGGCTACACCTTC. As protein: CASRAYGVYGYTF.

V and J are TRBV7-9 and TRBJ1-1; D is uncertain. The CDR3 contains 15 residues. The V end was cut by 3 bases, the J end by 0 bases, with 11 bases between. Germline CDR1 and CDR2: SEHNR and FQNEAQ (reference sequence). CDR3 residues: CASSFGGNVNTEAFF. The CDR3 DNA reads TGTGCCAGCAGCTTTGGCGGTAACGTGAACACTGAAGCTTTCTTT.

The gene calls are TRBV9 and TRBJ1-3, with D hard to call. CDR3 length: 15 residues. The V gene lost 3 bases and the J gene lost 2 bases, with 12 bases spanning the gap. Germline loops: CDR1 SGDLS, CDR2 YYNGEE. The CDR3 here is CASSGETYPGNTIYF. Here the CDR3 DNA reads TGTGCCAGCAGCGGGGAAACTTATCCTGGAAACACCATATATTTT.

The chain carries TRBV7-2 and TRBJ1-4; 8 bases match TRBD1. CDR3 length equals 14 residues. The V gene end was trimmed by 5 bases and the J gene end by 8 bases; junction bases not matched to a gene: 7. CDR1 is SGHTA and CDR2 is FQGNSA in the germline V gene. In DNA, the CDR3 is TGTGCCAGCAGCCCGGACAGGGCCCGAGAAAAACTGTTTTTT. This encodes CASSPDRAREKLFF.

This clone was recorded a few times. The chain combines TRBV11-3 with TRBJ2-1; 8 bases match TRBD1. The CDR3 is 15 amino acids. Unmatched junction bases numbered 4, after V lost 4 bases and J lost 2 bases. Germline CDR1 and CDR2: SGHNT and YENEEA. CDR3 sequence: CASSSTGETYNEQFF. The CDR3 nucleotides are TGTGCCAGCAGCTCGACAGGGGAAACCTACAATGAGCAGTTCTTC.

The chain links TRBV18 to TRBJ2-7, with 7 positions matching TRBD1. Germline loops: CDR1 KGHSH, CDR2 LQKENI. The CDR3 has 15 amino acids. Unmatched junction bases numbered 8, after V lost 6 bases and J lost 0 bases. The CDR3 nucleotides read TGTGCCAGCTCGCCCGGGACAGAGAGCTCCTACGAGCAGTACTTC. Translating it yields CASSPGTESSYEQYF.

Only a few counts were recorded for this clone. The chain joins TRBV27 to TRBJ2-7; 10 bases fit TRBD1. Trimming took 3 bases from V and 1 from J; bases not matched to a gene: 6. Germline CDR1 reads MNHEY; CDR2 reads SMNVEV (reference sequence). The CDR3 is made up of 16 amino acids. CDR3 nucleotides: TGTGCCAGCAGTTTGACAGGGGGCTATGGGTCCTACGAGCAGTACTTC. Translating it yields CASSLTGGYGSYEQYF.

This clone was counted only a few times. DNA of the CDR3: TGTGCCAGCAGCTTGAAGGGGAGAGCGGGCACAGATACGCAGTATTTT. Its translation is CASSLKGRAGTDTQYF. The chain has TRBV5-4 and TRBJ2-3; D tentatively fits TRBD1 or TRBD2 (5 bases each). The CDR3 spans 16 residues. Germline V gene lookup returns CDR1 SGHNT and CDR2 YYREEE (reference sequence). V lost 1 base to trimming and J lost 1 base, with 13 bases between them.

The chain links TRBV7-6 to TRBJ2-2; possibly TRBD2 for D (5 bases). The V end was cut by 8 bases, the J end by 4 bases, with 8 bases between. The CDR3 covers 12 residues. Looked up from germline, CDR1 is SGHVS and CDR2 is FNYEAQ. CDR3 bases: TGTGCCAGCGACGCGGGCACCGGGGAGCTGTTTTTT. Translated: CASDAGTGELFF.

The CDR3 reads CASSLKGGETQYF. The CDR3 DNA reads as TGTGCCAGCAGTTTAAAGGGAGGGGAGACCCAGTACTTC. The V gene is TRBV28, the J gene TRBJ2-5; TRBD2 matches at 7 bases. V was pared by 2 bases and J by 5 bases, with 2 bases of the junction left unmatched. The CDR3 runs 13 residues. CDR1 MDHEN and CDR2 SYDVKM come from the germline V gene.

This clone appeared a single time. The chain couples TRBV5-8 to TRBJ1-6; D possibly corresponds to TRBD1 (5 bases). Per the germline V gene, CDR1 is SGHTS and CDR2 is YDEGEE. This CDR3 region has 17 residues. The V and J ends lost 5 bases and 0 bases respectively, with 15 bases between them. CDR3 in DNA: TGTGCCAGCAGATTTTATGGGGGAACCTCCTATAATTCACCCCTCCACTTT. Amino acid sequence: CASRFYGGTSYNSPLHF.

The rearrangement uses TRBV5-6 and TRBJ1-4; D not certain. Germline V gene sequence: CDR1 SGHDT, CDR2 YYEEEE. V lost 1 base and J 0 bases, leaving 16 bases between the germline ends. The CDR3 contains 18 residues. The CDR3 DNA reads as TGTGCCAGCAGCTTGTCCCTTCGTCGCGGGGCAACTAATGAAAAACTGTTTTTT. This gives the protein CASSLSLRRGATNEKLFF.